Following are 6 T cell receptor beta chains from one sample sequenced in a study of neoadjuvant nivolumab and ipilimumab in lung cancer. Generated by immunoSEQ multiplex PCR, the TCRdb table keeps only in-frame clones and is missing some. The sample holds 30,000 to 35,000 clones, about nine tenths seen once. The specimen was peripheral blood, collected after neoadjuvant nivolumab, alone or with ipilimumab, at or shortly before surgery. Receptors were obtained from an adult with non-small cell lung cancer.

The chain carries TRBV6-5 and TRBJ1-6, with D hard to call. Germline V lookup: CDR1 MNHEY, CDR2 SVGAGI. The CDR3 spans 12 residues. V was shortened by 8 bases and J by 6 bases, with 8 bases between the two germline ends. In DNA, the CDR3 is TGTGCCAGCCGTGTGGGTAATTCACCCCTCCACTTT. Its protein is CASRVGNSPLHF.

V is TRBV18 and J is TRBJ2-2; 7 nucleotides align to TRBD2. The CDR3 loop spans 16 amino acids. Trimming cost V 0 bases and J 5 bases; bases outside gene matches: 6. Germline CDR1 is KGHSH and CDR2 is LQKENI. DNA for the CDR3: TGTGCCAGCTCACCACCGACCCTAGCGGTGACCGGGGAGCTGTTTTTT. Residues: CASSPPTLAVTGELFF.

This clone came up once. V usage is TRBV5-1 and J usage is TRBJ2-5, with a weak D call TRBD2 (5 bases). CDR1 and CDR2 (germline): SGHRS, YFSETQ. CDR3 length: 13 amino acids. Trimming pared 0 bases from V and 5 bases from J, leaving 8 bases between. The CDR3 DNA is TGCGCCAGCAGCTTGGGGTCGGGGGAGACCCAGTACTTC. Protein sequence: CASSLGSGETQYF.

The CDR3, as DNA: TGTGCCAGCAGTGAGTATTCAGGGATAACTGAAGCTTTCTTT. This encodes CASSEYSGITEAFF. V gene TRBV2 combines with J gene TRBJ1-1, with D possibly TRBD1 on 5 matching bases. The germline gives CDR1 SNHLY, CDR2 FYNNEI. The CDR3 extends over 14 amino acids. V shed 3 bases and J shed 5 bases, with 13 bases lying between them.

V is TRBV28 and J is TRBJ2-2; D is perhaps TRBD1 (7 bases). The V gene's germline CDR1 is MDHEN and CDR2 SYDVKM. The CDR3 is made up of 15 amino acids. V dropped 0 bases and J dropped 5 bases, with 10 bases sitting between them. The CDR3 bases are TGTGCCAGCAGTTTATGGGCAGGGGGGACCGGGGAGCTGTTTTTT. Amino acids: CASSLWAGGTGELFF.

The sample holds a few counts of this clone. This rearrangement joins TRBV4-1 to TRBJ1-1; unclear D gene. CDR3 length equals 14 residues. V gave up 3 bases and J gave up 0 bases, with 8 bases separating them. Germline values: CDR1 MGHRA, CDR2 YSYEKL. The CDR3 spells CASSHPTVNTEAFF. The DNA for the CDR3 is TGCGCCAGCAGCCATCCAACAGTGAACACTGAAGCTTTCTTT.